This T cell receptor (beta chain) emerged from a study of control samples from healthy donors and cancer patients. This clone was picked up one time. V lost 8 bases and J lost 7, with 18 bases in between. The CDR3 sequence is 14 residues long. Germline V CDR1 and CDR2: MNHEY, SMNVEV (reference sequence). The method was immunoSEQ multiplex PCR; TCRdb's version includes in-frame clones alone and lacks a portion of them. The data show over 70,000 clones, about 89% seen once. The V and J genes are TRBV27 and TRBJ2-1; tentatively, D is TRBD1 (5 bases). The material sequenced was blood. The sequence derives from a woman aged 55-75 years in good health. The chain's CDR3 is CASSRVGLVNEQFF. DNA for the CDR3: TGTGCCAGCTCCAGGGTTGGCCTCGTAAATGAGCAGTTCTTC.